The clone carrying this T cell receptor beta chain has just a few counts. The CDR3 totals 15 residues. V was cut by 5 bases and J by 0 bases, with 10 bases left in between. Germline V gives CDR1 SGHTA, CDR2 FQGNSA. The sample belongs to a study of T cell responses to AZD1222 COVID-19 vaccine. The repertoire was sequenced with immunoSEQ multiplex PCR; TCRdb's copy has only in-frame clones and lacks some. The data show roughly 70,000 clones, around 90% seen once. This sequence joins TRBV7-2 and TRBJ1-4; no clear D. This sequence was found in an adult who received the MenACWY meningococcal vaccine as a control. The material was peripheral blood, obtained 28 days after the second dose of the MenACWY control vaccine. The CDR3 spells CASSPTAPTNEKLFF. In DNA form, the CDR3 reads TGTGCCAGCAGCCCCACAGCTCCAACTAATGAAAAACTGTTTTTT.